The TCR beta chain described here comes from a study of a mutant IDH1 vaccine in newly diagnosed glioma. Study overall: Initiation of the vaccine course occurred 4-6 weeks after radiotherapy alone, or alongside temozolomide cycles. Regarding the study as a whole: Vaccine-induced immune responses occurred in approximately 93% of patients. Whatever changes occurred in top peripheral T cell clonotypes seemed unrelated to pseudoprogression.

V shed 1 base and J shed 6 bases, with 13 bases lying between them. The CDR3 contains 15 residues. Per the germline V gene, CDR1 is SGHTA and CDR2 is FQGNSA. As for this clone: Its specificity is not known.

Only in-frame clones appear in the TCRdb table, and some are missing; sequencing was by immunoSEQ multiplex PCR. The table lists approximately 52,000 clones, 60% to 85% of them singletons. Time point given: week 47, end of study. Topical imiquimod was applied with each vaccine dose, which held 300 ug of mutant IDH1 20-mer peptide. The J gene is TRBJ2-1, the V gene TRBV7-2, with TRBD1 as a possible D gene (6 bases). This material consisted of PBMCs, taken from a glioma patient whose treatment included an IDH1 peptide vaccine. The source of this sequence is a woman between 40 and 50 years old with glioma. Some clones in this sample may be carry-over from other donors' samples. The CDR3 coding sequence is TGTGCCAGCAGCTTAGATTGGGGGCTTAGCAATGAGCAGTTCTTC. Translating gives CASSLDWGLSNEQFF.